A selection of T cell receptor beta chains follows, all from one sample in a study of blood T cell repertoires in COVID-19. Sequenced by immunoSEQ multiplex PCR; TCRdb stores in-frame clones only, minus some. The repertoire holds 150,000 or so clones, with roughly 90% as singletons. Material for sequencing was peripheral blood. Every receptor here comes from a man aged 60 to 75 with acute or convalescent COVID-19. CDR3s include the opening cysteine and the closing phenylalanine or tryptophan. The order of the fields is D gene, V gene, J gene, clone size, CDR3 protein, CDR3 DNA. D genes are given only for firm matches. Clone size appears in some rows only: once, few, many, or a class for an expanded clone.

-	TRBV2	TRBJ2-3	-	CASSESGQSYTQYF	TGTGCCAGCAGTGAGTCTGGACAGAGCTATACGCAGTATTTT
TRBD2	TRBV4-1	TRBJ2-3	-	CASSQEIGSGGGTDTQYF	TGCGCCAGCAGCCAAGAAATAGGTAGCGGGGGGGGCACAGATACGCAGTATTTT
TRBD1	TRBV5-1	TRBJ1-2	-	CASSPSGDRGGYGYTF	TGCGCCAGCAGCCCATCAGGAGACAGGGGGGGCTATGGCTACACCTTC
-	TRBV19	TRBJ2-1	-	CASMESSNEQFF	TGTGCCAGTATGGAGTCCTCCAATGAGCAGTTCTTC
-	TRBV3-1/TRBV3-2	TRBJ2-2	-	CASSPGPGTGELFF	TGTGCCAGCAGCCCAGGGCCCGGCACCGGGGAGCTGTTTTTT
-	TRBV5-6	TRBJ2-1	-	CASSLRSGALGEQFF	TGTGCCAGCAGCTTGAGATCAGGGGCTCTCGGCGAGCAGTTCTTC
TRBD2	TRBV7-3	TRBJ2-3	-	CASSPERGLVTDTQYF	TGTGCCAGCAGCCCGGAGCGGGGGCTAGTCACAGATACGCAGTATTTT
TRBD1	TRBV19	TRBJ1-2	-	CASRTGTERTF	TGTGCCAGTAGAACCGGGACAGAGAGAACCTTC
TRBD1	TRBV30	TRBJ1-2	-	CAWRVRQGAIGYTF	TGTGCCTGGAGGGTCAGACAGGGGGCAATTGGCTACACCTTC
TRBD1	TRBV12-5	TRBJ2-1	-	CASGRDRGSQLYNEQFF	TGTGCTAGTGGTCGGGACAGGGGGAGCCAATTATACAATGAGCAGTTCTTC
-	TRBV19	TRBJ1-2	once	CASRLRGGYTF	TGTGCCAGTAGGTTAAGAGGAGGCTACACCTTC
-	TRBV7-2	TRBJ2-3	few	CASSLALTTSVSTDTQYF	TGTGCCAGCAGCTTAGCGCTGACTACTTCAGTTAGCACAGATACGCAGTATTTT
-	TRBV7-8	TRBJ1-5	-	CASSLARSSNQPQHF	TGTGCCAGCAGCTTAGCGCGGAGTAGCAATCAGCCCCAGCATTTT
-	TRBV2	TRBJ2-3	-	CASTFAAFRADTQYF	TGTGCCAGCACGTTCGCGGCATTCAGAGCAGATACGCAGTATTTT
-	TRBV7-3	TRBJ1-1	once	CASSSGQVNTEAFF	TGTGCCAGCAGCTCGGGACAAGTGAACACTGAAGCTTTCTTT
TRBD1	TRBV19	TRBJ1-2	-	CASSLQGTGGNNGYTF	TGTGCCAGTAGTCTCCAAGGGACAGGGGGCAACAATGGCTACACCTTC
-	TRBV19	TRBJ1-3	-	CASGHMSLSGNTIYF	TGTGCCAGTGGACATATGTCTCTCTCTGGAAACACCATATATTTT
-	TRBV7-9	TRBJ2-2	once	CASSSGDTGELFF	TGTGCCAGCAGCTCAGGGGACACCGGGGAGCTGTTTTTT
-	TRBV6-5	TRBJ1-1	-	CASSLRGGTEAFF	TGTGCCAGCAGCCTCAGAGGGGGCACTGAAGCTTTCTTT
-	TRBV6-5	TRBJ2-2	-	CASRNPYRANGELFF	TGTGCCAGCAGGAACCCGTACAGGGCGAACGGGGAGCTGTTTTTT
TRBD1	TRBV12-5	TRBJ2-3	-	CASGLVQGATDTQYF	TGTGCTAGTGGTTTGGTACAGGGGGCAACAGATACGCAGTATTTT
TRBD1	TRBV5-1	TRBJ1-3	-	CASSLGQGPIGNTIYF	TGCGCCAGCAGCTTGGGACAGGGGCCAATCGGAAACACCATATATTTT
TRBD1	TRBV6-1	TRBJ1-2	few	CASSDPTGAGYTF	TGTGCCAGCAGTGACCCGACAGGGGCAGGCTACACCTTC